This TCR beta chain derives from a study of CD8+CD57+ T cells in acquired aplastic anemia. For the study at large: The mean DNA yield obtained from sorted CD4+ and CD8+ cells came to approximately 3.2 ug. Regarding the study as a whole: In CD8+ cells, Simpson's diversity showed no significant difference between patients and controls.

Concerning this clonotype: No antigen is known for it.

The V and J ends lost 8 bases and 1 base respectively, with 5 bases between them. Germline values: CDR1 SNHLY, CDR2 FYNNEI. The CDR3 length is 11 residues. It was genomic DNA that served as the template for profiling TCR beta VDJ and CDR3. TCRdb re-analysed the reads in MiXCR, keeping a single row per CDR3 protein. The repertoire consists of under 250,000 distinct CDR3 sequences, with 30% to 40% occurring once and the leading ten covering roughly 1.1%. The chain recombines TRBV2 with TRBJ1-2; unclear D gene. The TCR comes from a human donor in good health, serving as a control. Sequenced: sorted CD4+, CD8+, or CD8+CD57+ T cells (not recorded which) from PBMCs. CDR3 sequence: CASYRNYGYTF. The CDR3 coding sequence is TGTGCCAGCTATCGTAACTATGGCTACACCTTC.